The rows below give T cell receptor beta chains drawn from one sample of a study of blood T cells in healthy people across ages. A single record per CDR3 protein comes from TCRdb applying MiXCR to the 5' RACE reads. There are 1.5 million to 2 million distinct CDR3 sequences in the sample; roughly 50% occur only once, and approximately 2.1% lies in the top ten. Sequencing used blood. The origin of the receptors is a woman in her thirties or forties in good health. Both conserved end residues are part of each CDR3. For some rows the clone size is stated as once, few or many, or as a class when expanded; others skip it.

abundance	v_gene	CDR3aa
NA	TRBV11-1	CASSSMGQGHYGYTF
NA	TRBV5-1	CASSSPASEGEKLFF
NA	TRBV5-1	CASSLWDLKTQYF
NA	TRBV6-1	CASGTYPDSLFGGTEAFF
NA	TRBV4-1	CASSQEEIDTQYF
NA	TRBV5-1	CASSLARPGQNEQFF
few	TRBV7-9	CASSPHRGASTDTQYF
few	TRBV2	CASSEEAIRSETQYF
NA	TRBV6-5	CASMEAATNEKLFF
NA	TRBV7-9	CASSYGERSQYF
NA	TRBV28	CASSFTAASGQLITDTQYF
NA	TRBV6-5	CASGRGPLYYEQYF
few	TRBV7-9	CASSHRDRDNEQFF
NA	TRBV2	CASSGTGTLETQYF
NA	TRBV20-1	CSALVSGGISTDTQYF
few	TRBV9	CASSESTGSSEKLFF
NA	TRBV4-1	CASSHSQGGTEAFF
NA	TRBV7-2	CASSQHSMNTEAFF
NA	TRBV9	CASSSPRGGPSTDTQYF
NA	TRBV20-1	CSARGGTGVGEGGYTF
NA	TRBV18	CASSTGWSNYGYTF
NA	TRBV6-1	CASSESDRDHEQYF
NA	TRBV7-2	CASRMTGTDTQYF
once	TRBV10-3	CAIRSTGGDNSPPHF
few	TRBV29-1	CSGVAGGPRETQYF
few	TRBV21-1	CASSNHRVGFNYGYTF
NA	TRBV29-1	CSVVETSGANVLTF
many	TRBV7-2	CASSLGVTEQYF
NA	TRBV19	CASSIGGAGATNEKLFF
NA	TRBV6-1	CASNPRDAAAYEQYF
few	TRBV7-9	CASSLAGTEIYEQYF
NA	TRBV3-1	CASSQERLASPIQETQYF
NA	TRBV4-1	CASRWRGQGGTEAFF
few	TRBV12-3/TRBV12-4	CASSLLAGGTEAFF
once	TRBV7-9	CASSPTGARRDTQYF
NA	TRBV28	CASSFVVWVGEQYF
NA	TRBV6-5	CASGNRGPGRNTEAFF
NA	TRBV27	CASSLTGGRSYNEQFF
NA	TRBV12-3/TRBV12-4	CASITGGAPNTEAFF